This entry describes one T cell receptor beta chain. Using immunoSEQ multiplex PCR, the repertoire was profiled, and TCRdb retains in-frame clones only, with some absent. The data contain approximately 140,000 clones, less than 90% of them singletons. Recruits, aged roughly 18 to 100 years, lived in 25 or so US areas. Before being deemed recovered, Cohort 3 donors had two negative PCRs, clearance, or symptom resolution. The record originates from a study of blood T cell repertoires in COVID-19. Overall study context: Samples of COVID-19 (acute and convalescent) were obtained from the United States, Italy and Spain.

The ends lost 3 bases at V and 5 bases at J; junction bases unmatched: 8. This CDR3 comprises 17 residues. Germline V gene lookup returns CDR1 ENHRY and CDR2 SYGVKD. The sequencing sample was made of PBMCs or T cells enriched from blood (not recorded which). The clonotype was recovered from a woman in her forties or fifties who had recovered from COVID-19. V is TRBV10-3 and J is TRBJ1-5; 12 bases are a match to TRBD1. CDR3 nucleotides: TGTGCCATCAGTGAACACCGGGGGACAGGGGGCTATCAGCCCCAGCATTTT. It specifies CAISEHRGTGGYQPQHF.